Shown below are 30 T cell receptor beta chains from a single sample sequenced in a study of cytomegalovirus exposure and HLA in healthy donors. Primers included in the PCR were 60 Vbeta and 13 Jbeta primers. Assay: immunoSEQ multiplex PCR; the TCRdb copy retains only in-frame clones and omits some. This sample yields 100,000 to 150,000 clones, of which about 74% are seen a single time; roughly 6.3% belongs to the top ten. Sequencing input: PBMCs. The source is a woman aged 50 to 65 in good health and CMV-seropositive.

This clone showed up just once. The gene calls are TRBV7-2 and TRBJ2-6; tentative D call: TRBD1 (6 bases). This CDR3 comprises 18 residues. Trimming took off 5 bases at V and 1 base at J, with 18 bases between the two ends. Germline assignment: CDR1 SGHTA and CDR2 FQGNSA. CDR3 in DNA: TGTGCCAGCAGCCAGAGAGGCGGAACAGGGTCTGGGGCCAACGTCCTGACTTTC. It yields the protein CASSQRGGTGSGANVLTF.

The V and J genes are TRBV5-1 and TRBJ1-2; D is possibly TRBD1 (6 bases). CDR3 size: 13 residues. V lost 4 bases and J 8 bases, leaving 15 bases between the germline ends. Looked up from germline, CDR1 is SGHRS and CDR2 is YFSETQ. CDR3 DNA: TGCGCCAGCAGCATCGACAGCAGGGGAGGCTACACCTTC. Translation: CASSIDSRGGYTF.

The V call is TRBV5-1, the J call TRBJ2-5, with D tentatively TRBD1 (6 bases). The CDR3 extends over 13 amino acids. Germline-derived CDR1 and CDR2 are SGHRS and YFSETQ. With 10 bases removed from V and 2 bases from J, the gap between germline ends came to 15 bases. CDR3 loop: CACRIGTQETQYF. CDR3 in DNA: TGCGCCTGCCGGATCGGGACACAAGAGACCCAGTACTTC.

The chain uses TRBV18 and TRBJ1-1, with 10 bases fitting TRBD1. The CDR3 is made up of 13 amino acids. V gave up 6 bases and J gave up 3 bases; unmatched junction bases: 1. Germline V gene sequence: CDR1 KGHSH, CDR2 LQKENI. The CDR3: CASSGTGDTEAFF. For the CDR3, the DNA is TGTGCCAGCTCCGGGACAGGGGACACTGAAGCTTTCTTT.

This chain links TRBV7-2 with TRBJ1-6; 8 bases line up with TRBD1. V was pared by 7 bases and J by 7 bases, with 9 bases of the junction left unmatched. Germline V lookup: CDR1 SGHTA, CDR2 FQGNSA. The CDR3 extends over 15 amino acids. The CDR3 DNA reads TGTGCCAGCACCCTGGCGGGACAGGCAAATTCACCCCTCCACTTT. Amino acid sequence: CASTLAGQANSPLHF.

The V gene is TRBV4-2, the J gene TRBJ2-1, with 9 bases identical to TRBD1. The CDR3 is 16 residues long. Germline trimming cut 2 bases from V and 6 bases from J; bases unmatched to any gene: 8. Germline V gene sequence: CDR1 LGHNA, CDR2 YNFKEQ. CDR3 sequence (DNA): TGTGCCAGCAGCCAACACGCCGGGACAGGGATCAATGAGCAGTTCTTC. It specifies CASSQHAGTGINEQFF.

The chain links TRBV29-1 to TRBJ1-3, with D unresolved. The CDR3 loop spans 12 amino acids. Between the trimmed V and J ends, which lost 7 bases and 4 bases, there was a span of 11 bases. Germline V gene data show CDR1 as SQVTM and CDR2 as ANQGSEA. The CDR3 protein is CSAVITGNTIYF. The CDR3 DNA is TGCAGCGCAGTTATCACCGGAAACACCATATATTTT.

The CDR3: CASSAGRLETQYF. The CDR3, as DNA: TGTGCCAGCAGTGCAGGGAGGCTGGAGACCCAGTACTTC. This rearrangement joins TRBV6-6 to TRBJ2-5; D is perhaps TRBD2 (6 bases). Germline assignment: CDR1 MNHNY and CDR2 SVGAGI (reference sequence). The V end lost 5 bases, the J end lost 5 bases, and 12 bases lay between the germline ends. This CDR3 is built from 13 residues.

This chain links TRBV29-1 with TRBJ1-2, with TRBD1 as a possible D gene (6 bases). CDR3 length equals 13 residues. The ends were cut back, 3 bases at V and 8 bases at J, with 16 bases in the middle. From germline, CDR1 is SQVTM and CDR2 ANQGSEA. CDR3 in amino acids: CSVDISQGSGYTF. CDR3 nucleotide sequence: TGCAGCGTTGATATTTCACAGGGTAGCGGCTACACCTTC.

This sequence joins TRBV4-2 and TRBJ2-4; 8 positions agree with TRBD2. The CDR3 has 15 amino acids. V dropped 3 bases and J dropped 5; count of bases not matched to a gene: 6. The germline V gene has CDR1 LGHNA and CDR2 YNFKEQ. CDR3 nucleotides: TGTGCCAGCAGCCACGGGGGGGGTCGGGAAAACATTCAGTACTTC. Translating it yields CASSHGGGRENIQYF.

V gene TRBV2 combines with J gene TRBJ2-5; 8 nucleotides agree with TRBD1. The V gene's germline CDR1 is SNHLY and CDR2 FYNNEI. The trim removed 2 bases at V and 5 bases at J, leaving 1 base unmatched. The CDR3 extends over 13 amino acids. The CDR3 loop reads CASSERQGETQYF. CDR3 sequence (DNA): TGTGCCAGCAGTGAAAGACAGGGGGAGACCCAGTACTTC.

The V call is TRBV6-4, the J call TRBJ2-3, with TRBD2 identical over 7 bases. V trimming: 5 bases; J trimming: 5 bases; junction bases outside the gene matches: 7. The CDR3 spans 14 residues. Germline CDR1 reads MRHNA; CDR2 reads SNTAGT. The CDR3 DNA reads as TGTGCCAGCAGTACTGGACTAGAGGGAGATACGCAGTATTTT. Translated, it gives CASSTGLEGDTQYF.

In this sample, this clone turned up once. The V and J genes are TRBV11-3 and TRBJ2-7, with a possible D match to TRBD2 (7 bases). Between the trimmed V and J ends, which lost 4 bases and 0 bases, there was a span of 13 bases. Germline CDR1 reads SGHNT; CDR2 reads YENEEA. The CDR3 contains 15 residues. The CDR3 loop reads CASSWGGGGSYEQYF. The CDR3 DNA reads as TGTGCCAGCAGCTGGGGGGGCGGCGGCTCCTACGAGCAGTACTTC.

The genes are TRBV9 and TRBJ1-2, with 7 bases matching TRBD1. CDR1 is SGDLS, CDR2 YYNGEE, per germline. V trimming: 4 bases; J trimming: 8 bases; junction bases outside the gene matches: 8. The CDR3 is 13 residues long. CDR3 amino acids: CASSTGTVRGYTF. The CDR3 DNA sequence: TGTGCCAGCAGCACCGGGACAGTAAGGGGCTACACCTTC.

The chain combines TRBV5-6 with TRBJ1-2, with 7 bases identical to TRBD1. Germline CDR1 and CDR2: SGHDT and YYEEEE. This CDR3 has 14 amino acids. The V segment lost 3 bases and the J segment 6 bases; nucleotides outside the gene matches: 8. CDR3 DNA: TGTGCCAGCAGCTCACCGACAGGGTGGAATGGCTACACCTTC. This codes for CASSSPTGWNGYTF.

The V and J genes are TRBV2 and TRBJ1-3; D ambiguous. Germline lookup yields CDR1 SNHLY and CDR2 FYNNEI. This CDR3 has 14 amino acids. Trimming took 7 bases from V and 1 from J, leaving 11 bases between them. The CDR3, as DNA: TGTGCCAGCAACCCGAGGCTTTCTGGAAACACCATATATTTT. Residues: CASNPRLSGNTIYF.

The rearrangement joins TRBV4-1 to TRBJ2-1; TRBD1 matches at 9 bases. The CDR3 loop spans 15 amino acids. Germline assignment: CDR1 MGHRA and CDR2 YSYEKL. Trimming cost V 4 bases and J 7 bases; bases outside gene matches: 8. Here the CDR3 DNA reads TGCGCCAGCAGCCCCTACCGGGACAGGGATAATGAGCAGTTCTTC. This translates into CASSPYRDRDNEQFF.

This chain links TRBV27 with TRBJ2-1; a weak D match, TRBD1 (6 bases). Looked up from germline, CDR1 is MNHEY and CDR2 is SMNVEV (reference sequence). The CDR3 length is 12 residues. Trimming shortened V by 5 bases and J by 7 bases, and 9 bases separated the two germline ends. Here the CDR3 DNA reads TGTGCCAGCAGTGAAAGGGGGAATGAGCAGTTCTTC. It codes for CASSERGNEQFF.

This clone was seen a few times. The chain links TRBV10-3 to TRBJ1-1; a weak D match, TRBD1 (5 bases). V lost 6 bases and J 1 base, leaving 24 bases between the germline ends. The CDR3 covers 18 residues. The V gene's germline CDR1 is ENHRY and CDR2 SYGVKD. CDR3 in amino acids: CAISATQDSLRTNTEAFF. The CDR3 bases are TGTGCCATCAGCGCCACCCAAGACAGTTTGCGGACGAACACTGAAGCTTTCTTT.

DNA of the CDR3: TGTGCCAGCAGCTTAACACCTCAACCTGGCTACACCTTC. Translation: CASSLTPQPGYTF. V usage is TRBV7-9 and J usage is TRBJ1-2; no definite D call. Trimming removed 2 bases from V and 7 bases from J, with 11 bases in between. CDR3 size: 13 residues. From germline, CDR1 is SEHNR and CDR2 FQNEAQ (reference sequence).

This clone has only one observation. The chain employs TRBV18 and TRBJ2-7, with a possible D match to TRBD2 (5 bases). The ends were cut back, 4 bases at V and 3 bases at J, with 10 bases in the middle. The CDR3 loop spans 13 amino acids. CDR1 is KGHSH and CDR2 is LQKENI in the germline V gene. The CDR3 DNA reads as TGTGCCAGCTCACTCTTTCGGGACTACGAGCAGTACTTC. Protein product: CASSLFRDYEQYF. The complete variable domain, with remaining parts taken from reference TRBV18 and TRBJ2-7, reads NAGVMQNPRHLVRRRGQEARLRCSPMKGHSHVYWYRQLPEEGLKFMVYLQKENIIDESGMPKERFSAEFPKEGPSILRIQQVVRGDSAAYFCASSLFRDYEQYFGPGTRLTVT.

A few counts support this clone. The chain couples TRBV2 to TRBJ2-1, with a weak D call TRBD1 (6 bases). The CDR3 totals 16 residues. V was pared by 5 bases and J by 8 bases, with 22 bases between. Germline lookup yields CDR1 SNHLY and CDR2 FYNNEI. The CDR3 sequence is CASSSPPGHPRDEQFF. The CDR3, as DNA: TGTGCCAGCAGTTCGCCACCGGGACACCCACGGGATGAGCAGTTCTTC. Using reference TRBV2 and TRBJ2-1 for the parts outside the CDR3, the full variable domain is EPEVTQTPSHQVTQMGQEVILRCVPISNHLYFYWYRQILGQKVEFLVSFYNNEISEKSEIFDDQFSVERPDGSNFTLKIRSTKLEDSAMYFCASSSPPGHPRDEQFFGPGTRLTVL.

A single count supports this clone. The V call is TRBV5-4, the J call TRBJ1-2; D may be TRBD1 (5 bases). The germline V gene has CDR1 SGHNT and CDR2 YYREEE (reference sequence). With 4 bases removed from V and 3 bases from J, the gap between germline ends came to 16 bases. This CDR3 contains 15 residues. CDR3 protein: CASSLFTGQHYGYTF. CDR3 nucleotides: TGTGCCAGCAGCCTATTCACAGGTCAGCACTATGGCTACACCTTC.

The chain combines TRBV6-4 with TRBJ1-5; 8 bases agree with TRBD1. Germline V lookup: CDR1 MRHNA, CDR2 SNTAGT. The CDR3 is 15 residues long. V lost 0 bases, J lost 2 bases, and 0 bases stayed unmatched. CDR3 sequence (DNA): TGTGCCAGCAGTGACTCGACAGGGGGCAATCAGCCCCAGCATTTT. This gives the protein CASSDSTGGNQPQHF.

V is TRBV19 and J is TRBJ2-1, with 8 bases fitting TRBD2. The ends lost 5 bases at V and 2 bases at J; junction bases unmatched: 11. The germline V gene encodes CDR1 LNHDA and CDR2 SQIVND (reference sequence). This CDR3 is built from 17 residues. In nucleotides, the CDR3 is TGTGCCAGTAGTTCGGGGGCTACGCGGGGGGCCTACAATGAGCAGTTCTTC. Protein sequence: CASSSGATRGAYNEQFF.

In the case of this clone: Other DNA sequences in the sample encode the same CDR3. The genes are TRBV19 and TRBJ1-2, with a possible D match to TRBD1 (5 bases). Per germline, CDR1 LNHDA and CDR2 SQIVND (reference sequence). This CDR3 is built from 14 residues. V was shortened by 0 bases and J by 3 bases, with 8 bases between the two germline ends. CDR3 protein: CASSIERGDYGYTF. The CDR3 nucleotides read TGTGCCAGTAGTATAGAACGGGGGGACTATGGCTACACCTTC.

The chain couples TRBV6-1 to TRBJ1-1; possibly TRBD1 for D (5 bases). CDR3 length equals 11 residues. Germline CDR1 and CDR2: MNHNS and SASEGT. The V and J ends lost 7 bases and 11 bases respectively, with 14 bases between them. The CDR3, as DNA: TGTGCCAGCAACCTCGGGGGGATGGCTTTCTTT. This codes for CASNLGGMAFF.

This chain connects TRBV18 to TRBJ1-1; a weak D match, TRBD1 (5 bases). The CDR3 covers 13 residues. Trimming took off 4 bases at V and 7 bases at J, with 13 bases between the two ends. CDR1 is KGHSH and CDR2 is LQKENI in the germline V gene. The CDR3 here is CASSQGLLVEAFF. DNA of the CDR3: TGTGCCAGCTCACAGGGACTGTTAGTTGAAGCTTTCTTT.

This sequence joins TRBV9 and TRBJ1-2, with 9 positions matching TRBD1. J gave up 6 bases and V 0 bases, and 9 bases lay outside the gene matches. In germline, CDR1 is SGDLS, CDR2 YYNGEE. The CDR3 totals 16 residues. The CDR3 protein is CASSVGDRVSGHGYTF. The CDR3 coding sequence is TGTGCCAGCAGCGTAGGGGACAGGGTAAGCGGTCATGGCTACACCTTC.

The V call is TRBV5-4, the J call TRBJ2-3, with D uncertain. This CDR3 has 12 amino acids. Looked up from germline, CDR1 is SGHNT and CDR2 is YYREEE (reference sequence). Trimming shortened V by 0 bases and J by 10 bases, and 9 bases separated the two germline ends. The CDR3 spells CASSLVAEAQYF. The CDR3 coding sequence is TGTGCCAGCAGCTTGGTGGCAGAGGCGCAGTATTTT. The full variable domain, in which reference TRBV5-4 and TRBJ2-3 provide the parts outside the CDR3, is ETGVTQSPTHLIKTRGQQVTLRCSSQSGHNTVSWYQQALGQGPQFIFQYYREEENGRGNFPPRFSGLQFPNYSSELNVNALELDDSALYLCASSLVAEAQYFGPGTRLTVL.